The rows below give T cell receptor beta chains drawn from one sample of a study of beta chain features in type 1 diabetes. Repertoires were generated with immunoSEQ multiplex PCR, while TCRdb's copy carries only in-frame clones and drops some. This sample has approximately 730,000 clones, with 13% found just once. The sample comprised naive CD4+ T cells from blood. Source of these receptors: a man between 18 and 29 years old with type 1 diabetes. CDR3s include the opening cysteine and the closing phenylalanine or tryptophan. Fields, in order: V gene, clone size, J gene, D gene, CDR3 DNA, CDR3 protein. D genes are given only for firm matches. The listing skips clone size in some rows; elsewhere it reads once, few, many or a size class.

TRBV27,.,TRBJ2-5,TRBD1,TGTGCCAGCAGTTTAGTATGGGGACAGCCTCAAGAGACCCAGTACTTC,CASSLVWGQPQETQYF
TRBV28,.,TRBJ2-3,.,TGTGCCAGCAGCCGAAGCGGGAGCACAGATACGCAGTATTTT,CASSRSGSTDTQYF
TRBV1,few,TRBJ1-5,.,TGCACCAGCAGCCTAAGAACAGGGATGAGCAATCAGCCCCAGCATTTT,CTSSLRTGMSNQPQHF
TRBV5-1,few,TRBJ2-7,.,TGCGCCAGCAGCTTGATACAGGTAGGATTTCGGGAGCAGTACTTC,CASSLIQVGFREQYF
TRBV5-4,.,TRBJ2-4,TRBD2,TGTGCCAGCAGCACCGCGGGGGAGGGAAGAGCCAAAAACATTCAGTACTTC,CASSTAGEGRAKNIQYF
TRBV2,.,TRBJ1-2,.,TGTGCCAGCAATACAGGGTTGGGCTATGGCTACACCTTC,CASNTGLGYGYTF
TRBV6-6,few,TRBJ1-1,.,TGTGCCAGCAGTTACAGGGGGAACACTGAAGCTTTCTTT,CASSYRGNTEAFF
TRBV6-5,.,TRBJ1-5,TRBD1,TGTGCCAGCAGTACTGACAGGGACGGTCAGCCCCAGCATTTT,CASSTDRDGQPQHF
TRBV5-1,.,TRBJ2-5,.,TGCGCCAGCAGCTTTAGCGGCCAAGAGACCCAGTACTTC,CASSFSGQETQYF
TRBV30,.,TRBJ2-6,.,TGTGCCTCCACACGGGGCGGCTCTGGGGCCAACGTCCTGACTTTC,CASTRGGSGANVLTF
TRBV27,few,TRBJ2-1,TRBD2,TGTGCCAGCAGTCCTGGGACTAGCGGGGCGATCTCCTACAATGAGCAGTTCTTC,CASSPGTSGAISYNEQFF
TRBV2,.,TRBJ1-5,.,TGTGCCAGCAGTGAATCCCGCGACAGCAGCAATCAGCCCCAGCATTTT,CASSESRDSSNQPQHF
TRBV6-1,few,TRBJ1-1,.,TGTGCCAGCAGCCCCTGGGCAGGGGTGAACACTGAAGCTTTCTTT,CASSPWAGVNTEAFF
TRBV4-1,.,TRBJ2-1,TRBD1,TGCGCCAGCAGCCAGGGACGGGCCAGGGGGCGCACCGGGACTTACAATGAGCAGTTCTTC,CASSQGRARGRTGTYNEQFF
TRBV10-3,.,TRBJ1-1,.,TGTGCCATCAGTGAGTCGTGGGGGACGGGAACTGAAGCTTTCTTT,CAISESWGTGTEAFF
TRBV11-2,.,TRBJ2-3,TRBD2,TGTGCCAGCAGCTTAGAAGCGGGAACTAGCACAGATACGCAGTATTTT,CASSLEAGTSTDTQYF
TRBV7-9,.,TRBJ1-2,TRBD1,TGTGCCAGCAGCCACAACACAGGGGTTTCGAGCTACACCTTC,CASSHNTGVSSYTF
TRBV7-2,few,TRBJ2-1,.,TGTGCCAGCAGCTTGAGGGGAGACAATGAGCAGTTCTTC,CASSLRGDNEQFF
TRBV6-5,few,TRBJ2-7,.,TGTGCCAGCAGGCAGTCCTACGAGCAGTACTTC,CASRQSYEQYF
TRBV30,.,TRBJ2-7,TRBD1,TGTGCCTGGAGGGACAGGGGGTTGCAGTACTTC,CAWRDRGLQYF
TRBV29-1,.,TRBJ2-6,.,TGCAGCGTAGGGGGTGAGGGGGCTGGGGCCAACGTCCTGACTTTC,CSVGGEGAGANVLTF
TRBV19,few,TRBJ2-6,.,TGTGCCAGCACAAATAGGGACCGCTCTGGGGCCAACGTCCTGACTTTC,CASTNRDRSGANVLTF
TRBV18,.,TRBJ2-3,TRBD2,TGTGCCAGCTCACCACTAGCCGCTAGCGGGGAAGATACGCAGTATTTT,CASSPLAASGEDTQYF
TRBV30,few,TRBJ2-5,.,TGTGCCCTTCGGAGGGGGATCGGGGAGACCCAGTACTTC,CALRRGIGETQYF
TRBV15,.,TRBJ2-5,.,TGTGCCACCAGCAGAGATAGGACTGGGGAGACCCAGTACTTC,CATSRDRTGETQYF